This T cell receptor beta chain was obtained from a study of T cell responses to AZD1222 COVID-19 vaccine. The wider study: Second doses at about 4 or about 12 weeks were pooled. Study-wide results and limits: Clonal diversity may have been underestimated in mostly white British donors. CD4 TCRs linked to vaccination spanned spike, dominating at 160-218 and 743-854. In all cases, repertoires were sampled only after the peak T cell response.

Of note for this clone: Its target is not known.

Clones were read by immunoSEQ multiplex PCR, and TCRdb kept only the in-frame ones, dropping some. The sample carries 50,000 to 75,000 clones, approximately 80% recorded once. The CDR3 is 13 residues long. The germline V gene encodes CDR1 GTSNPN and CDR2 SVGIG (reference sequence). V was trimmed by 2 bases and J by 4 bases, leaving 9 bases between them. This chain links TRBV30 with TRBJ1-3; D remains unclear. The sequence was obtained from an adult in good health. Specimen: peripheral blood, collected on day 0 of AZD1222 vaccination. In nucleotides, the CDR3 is TGTGCCTGGAGTTCATTTTCCGGAAACACCATATATTTT. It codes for CAWSSFSGNTIYF.